The 15 T cell receptor beta chains in this list originate from one sample, sequenced in a study of shared clonotypes between healthy human individuals. Some clones are missing from TCRdb's copy, which holds only in-frame ones; the method was immunoSEQ multiplex PCR. In the table there are some 900,000 clones, about 80% of which are singletons. Sequencing was done on a sample of memory CD4+ T cells sorted from blood. Subset noted: CD45RA-negative fraction. The source of these receptors is a man between 18 and 35 years old in good health.

The chain carries TRBV19 and TRBJ1-1, with TRBD1 as a possible D gene (5 bases). The CDR3 is 14 amino acids. The germline V gene encodes CDR1 LNHDA and CDR2 SQIVND (reference sequence). Trimming stripped 4 bases from V and 3 bases from J, with 12 bases between. The CDR3 protein is CASSRGREDTEAFF. The CDR3 bases are TGTGCCAGTAGTAGGGGCAGGGAGGACACTGAAGCTTTCTTT.

The CDR3 DNA sequence: TGTGCCAGCGTAGGGTGGTTAGGAGAAGCTTTCTTT. Translated: CASVGWLGEAFF. The J gene is TRBJ1-1, the V gene TRBV6-1; D call uncertain. Germline CDR1 MNHNS, CDR2 SASEGT. CDR3 size: 12 residues. Trimming removed 8 bases at V and 8 bases at J, with 15 bases between.

A note on this clone: This specimen includes other DNA sequences encoding the same CDR3. The J gene is TRBJ2-3, the V gene TRBV5-1, with 13 bases lining up with TRBD2. This CDR3 comprises 16 residues. Germline V gene data show CDR1 as SGHRS and CDR2 as YFSETQ. Trimming cost V 3 bases and J 4 bases; bases outside gene matches: 5. CDR3 in DNA: TGCGCCAGCAGCTCCCGGACTAGCGGGGGATCAGATACGCAGTATTTT. Protein: CASSSRTSGGSDTQYF.

The gene calls are TRBV5-1 and TRBJ1-6; D perhaps matches TRBD1 (5 bases). V gave up 0 bases and J gave up 7 bases, with 8 bases separating them. The length of the CDR3 is 14 residues. Germline V gene lookup returns CDR1 SGHRS and CDR2 YFSETQ. In nucleotides, the CDR3 is TGCGCCAGCAGCTTGGGGGACCTAAATTCACCCCTCCACTTT. Translating it yields CASSLGDLNSPLHF. Using reference TRBV5-1 and TRBJ1-6 for the parts outside the CDR3, the full variable domain is KAGVTQTPRYLIKTRGQQVTLSCSPISGHRSVSWYQQTPGQGLQFLFEYFSETQRNKGNFPGRFSGRQFSNSRSEMNVSTLELGDSALYLCASSLGDLNSPLHFGNGTRLTVT.

The gene calls are TRBV5-1 and TRBJ2-3; TRBD2 matches 9 bases. Germline CDR1 reads SGHRS; CDR2 reads YFSETQ. V lost 0 bases and J lost 6; bases outside the gene matches: 8. The CDR3 is made up of 16 amino acids. The CDR3 is CASSLAVSGSGDTQYF. CDR3 sequence (DNA): TGCGCCAGCAGCTTGGCCGTTAGCGGGAGTGGCGATACGCAGTATTTT.

This chain joins TRBV9 and TRBJ2-5; D possibly corresponds to TRBD2 (7 bases). Germline CDR1 is SGDLS and CDR2 is YYNGEE. Between the trimmed V and J ends, which lost 6 bases and 2 bases, there was a span of 14 bases. The CDR3 runs to 14 residues. This chain's CDR3 is CASNRAGQQETQYF. Written as DNA, the CDR3 is TGTGCCAGCAACCGAGCGGGACAACAAGAGACCCAGTACTTC.

V usage is TRBV19 and J usage is TRBJ1-6, with 9 bases identical to TRBD1. Germline V gene sequence: CDR1 LNHDA, CDR2 SQIVND (reference sequence). J was trimmed by 4 bases and V by 4 bases; bases with no gene match: 5. CDR3 length equals 16 residues. The DNA for the CDR3 is TGTGCCAGTAGTAAAACGGGACAGGGATATAATTCACCCCTCCACTTT. It is translated as CASSKTGQGYNSPLHF.

The rearrangement joins TRBV29-1 to TRBJ2-7; no firm D call. V gave up 4 bases and J gave up 1 base, with 8 bases separating them. Germline assignment: CDR1 SQVTM and CDR2 ANQGSEA. This CDR3 is built from 12 residues. The CDR3 DNA sequence: TGCAGCGTTGGCGCATATTCCTACGAGCAGTACTTC. Translating gives CSVGAYSYEQYF.

V usage is TRBV28 and J usage is TRBJ1-2, with 9 bases matching TRBD1. Germline lookup yields CDR1 MDHEN and CDR2 SYDVKM. V lost 6 bases, J lost 6 bases, and 8 bases stayed unmatched. This CDR3 is 14 amino acids long. The chain's CDR3 is CASSLTGGANGYTF. The DNA for the CDR3 is TGTGCCAGCAGCCTAACAGGGGGCGCGAATGGCTACACCTTC.

The genes are TRBV10-2 and TRBJ2-3; TRBD2 agrees at 8 bases. This CDR3 is built from 15 residues. The V segment lost 6 bases and the J segment 4 bases; nucleotides outside the gene matches: 9. Germline V lookup: CDR1 WSHSY, CDR2 SAAADI. The CDR3: CASREAGEPPDTQYF. The CDR3 DNA reads TGCGCCAGCAGGGAAGCGGGAGAACCCCCAGATACGCAGTATTTT.

This clone was recorded a few times. This sequence joins TRBV19 and TRBJ2-5, with D maybe TRBD2 (5 bases). CDR1 and CDR2 (germline): LNHDA, SQIVND (reference sequence). With 4 bases removed from V and 4 bases from J, the gap between germline ends came to 10 bases. The CDR3 has 13 residues. The CDR3: CASSTVSGETQYF. CDR3 sequence (DNA): TGTGCCAGTAGTACCGTAAGCGGAGAGACCCAGTACTTC.

The chain carries TRBV9 and TRBJ1-6, with 9 bases identical to TRBD1. This CDR3 has 14 amino acids. Germline-derived CDR1 and CDR2 are SGDLS and YYNGEE. Trimming removed 0 bases from V and 10 bases from J; junction bases left unmatched: 2. The CDR3 DNA sequence: TGTGCCAGCAGCGTAGGGACAGGGGTCTCACCCCTCCACTTT. This encodes CASSVGTGVSPLHF.

The J gene is TRBJ2-2, the V gene TRBV6-5; D perhaps matches TRBD1 (6 bases). Germline V gene sequence: CDR1 MNHEY, CDR2 SVGAGI. Trimming took off 2 bases at V and 7 bases at J, with 8 bases between the two ends. CDR3 length: 13 residues. DNA for the CDR3: TGTGCCAGCAGTTACAAGGGGGTCGGGGAGCTGTTTTTT. Translated, it gives CASSYKGVGELFF.

In DNA form, the CDR3 reads TGTGCCAGCAGCCCCCGAGGAGGGCAACCCTACGAGCAGTACTTC. Translated, it gives CASSPRGGQPYEQYF. The rearrangement joins TRBV5-4 to TRBJ2-7, with a possible D match to TRBD2 (6 bases). Per germline, CDR1 SGHNT and CDR2 YYREEE (reference sequence). V shed 4 bases and J shed 2 bases, with 16 bases lying between them. The CDR3 is made up of 15 amino acids.

This sequence joins TRBV6-5 and TRBJ1-2; 8 positions agree with TRBD1. V was pared by 2 bases and J by 2 bases, with 4 bases of the junction left unmatched. This CDR3 region has 15 residues. CDR1 MNHEY and CDR2 SVGAGI come from the germline V gene. CDR3 region: CASSYVDRGNYGYTF. CDR3 nucleotides: TGTGCCAGCAGTTACGTAGACAGGGGCAACTATGGCTACACCTTC.